The 16 T cell receptor beta chains reported below all come from one sample, sequenced in a study of T cell responses to AZD1222 COVID-19 vaccine. Data came from immunoSEQ multiplex PCR; TCRdb stores just in-frame clones and leaves some out. Here the sample spans about 130,000 clones, approximately 89% being singletons. The sample consisted of peripheral blood, taken on day 0 of AZD1222 vaccination. These receptors all come from an adult in good health.

V and J are TRBV2 and TRBJ1-3; a weak D match, TRBD1 (5 bases). The CDR3 length is 16 residues. The germline gives CDR1 SNHLY, CDR2 FYNNEI. The V end was cut by 8 bases, the J end by 0 bases, with 17 bases between. The CDR3 spells CASPGEGLGSGNTIYF. The CDR3 nucleotides are TGTGCCAGCCCCGGGGAGGGGCTCGGCTCTGGAAACACCATATATTTT.

This rearrangement joins TRBV10-3 to TRBJ2-7; tentative D call: TRBD1 (6 bases). This CDR3 has 14 amino acids. V was cut by 4 bases and J by 4 bases, with 14 bases left in between. Looked up from germline, CDR1 is ENHRY and CDR2 is SYGVKD. CDR3 in DNA: TGTGCCATCAGTGGTCAGGACAGCCCATACGAGCAGTACTTC. It is translated as CAISGQDSPYEQYF.

V and J are TRBV4-2 and TRBJ2-1, with D possibly called TRBD1 or TRBD2 (5 bases each). V was clipped by 2 bases and J by 5 bases, with 19 bases between them. Germline values: CDR1 LGHNA, CDR2 YNFKEQ. CDR3 length: 17 residues. CDR3 coding DNA: TGTGCCAGCAGCCAATACGAGGGACCCGCGTTAAACAATGAGCAGTTCTTC. Translation gives CASSQYEGPALNNEQFF.

For this clone: Different DNA sequences within this sample yield the same CDR3. V usage is TRBV5-4 and J usage is TRBJ1-5; the D is unclear. This CDR3 spans 14 amino acids. Germline V gene lookup returns CDR1 SGHNT and CDR2 YYREEE (reference sequence). Trimming cost V 0 bases and J 3 bases, with 7 bases left between them. Here the CDR3 reads CASSLEPSNQPQHF. CDR3 nucleotide sequence: TGTGCCAGCAGCTTGGAGCCTTCCAATCAGCCCCAGCATTTT.

J is TRBJ2-1 and V is TRBV11-3; D not certain. Germline V lookup: CDR1 SGHNT, CDR2 YENEEA. The CDR3 is 14 residues long. V dropped 5 bases and J dropped 5 bases, with 13 bases sitting between them. The CDR3 sequence is CASSPDPANNEQFF. The CDR3 bases are TGTGCCAGCAGCCCGGACCCGGCCAACAATGAGCAGTTCTTC.

V and J are TRBV4-3 and TRBJ2-3, with D perhaps TRBD2 (6 bases). Per germline, CDR1 LGHNA and CDR2 YSLEER. Trimming pared 4 bases from V and 4 bases from J, leaving 18 bases between. This CDR3 spans 16 amino acids. The DNA of the CDR3 is TGCGCCAGCAGCCGGTCCTTCGGGAGTGCCCCAGATACGCAGTATTTT. Its protein product is CASSRSFGSAPDTQYF.

The chain combines TRBV29-1 with TRBJ1-5, with 10 bases that match TRBD1. V lost 5 bases and J lost 6; bases outside the gene matches: 7. From germline, CDR1 is SQVTM and CDR2 ANQGSEA. This CDR3 has 14 amino acids. The CDR3 loop reads CSVQDRGAGQPQHF. The CDR3 nucleotides read TGCAGCGTTCAGGACAGGGGGGCAGGTCAGCCCCAGCATTTT.

This clone has ten or more counts. The chain combines TRBV27 with TRBJ1-3; no clear D. The CDR3 has 14 residues. The V gene lost 5 bases and the J gene lost 4 bases, with 12 bases spanning the gap. Germline V gene data show CDR1 as MNHEY and CDR2 as SMNVEV (reference sequence). The CDR3 nucleotides are TGTGCCAGCAGTCCTGACTACAGAGGAAACACCATATATTTT. It codes for CASSPDYRGNTIYF.

This rearrangement joins TRBV5-4 to TRBJ2-5; D is unclear. CDR1 and CDR2 from the germline V gene are SGHNT and YYREEE (reference sequence). CDR3 length equals 14 residues. V was clipped by 4 bases and J by 6 bases, with 16 bases between them. The CDR3 bases are TGTGCCAGCAGCGAAAATCACCAGGAAAAGACCCAGTACTTC. This sequence encodes CASSENHQEKTQYF. The whole variable domain, filled in from reference TRBV5-4 and TRBJ2-5, reads ETGVTQSPTHLIKTRGQQVTLRCSSQSGHNTVSWYQQALGQGPQFIFQYYREEENGRGNFPPRFSGLQFPNYSSELNVNALELDDSALYLCASSENHQEKTQYFGPGTRLLVL.

The chain joins TRBV3-1 (or the pseudogene TRBV3-2) to TRBJ1-2, with D possibly matching TRBD1 (5 bases). Trimming stripped 0 bases from V and 5 bases from J, with 10 bases between. Per the germline V gene, CDR1 is LGHDT and CDR2 is YNNKEL (reference sequence). There are 14 residues in the CDR3. The CDR3 sequence is CASSQDGTRYGYTF. CDR3 DNA: TGTGCCAGCAGCCAAGATGGGACGCGGTATGGCTACACCTTC.

The chain uses TRBV7-2 and TRBJ1-1; no firm D call. Germline assignment: CDR1 SGHTA and CDR2 FQGNSA. V gave up 3 bases and J gave up 1 base, with 6 bases separating them. The CDR3 is 13 amino acids. The CDR3 sequence: CASSLQRNTEAFF. CDR3 bases: TGTGCCAGCAGCTTGCAGAGGAACACTGAAGCTTTCTTT.

This chain links TRBV4-2 with TRBJ1-6, with a weak D call TRBD1 (5 bases). Germline V gives CDR1 LGHNA, CDR2 YNFKEQ. V was trimmed by 0 bases and J by 10 bases, leaving 10 bases between them. CDR3 length: 14 residues. The DNA of the CDR3 is TGTGCCAGCAGCCAAGATAGGAGGGACTCACCCCTCCACTTT. This translates into CASSQDRRDSPLHF.

The rearrangement joins TRBV4-1 to TRBJ2-2, with 8 bases that match TRBD1. V shed 6 bases and J 0 bases; nucleotides not matched to a gene: 3. This CDR3 comprises 15 residues. CDR1 is MGHRA, CDR2 YSYEKL, per germline. The CDR3 reads CASSRTGSNTGELFF. CDR3 in DNA: TGCGCCAGCAGTCGGACAGGGTCGAACACCGGGGAGCTGTTTTTT.

The V call is TRBV30, the J call TRBJ2-7; TRBD1 matches 8 bases. Germline-derived CDR1 and CDR2 are GTSNPN and SVGIG (reference sequence). With V trimmed by 1 base and J by 9 bases, 8 bases remained unmatched. The CDR3 is 13 amino acids. The CDR3 protein is CAWSAGGQGRQYF. CDR3 nucleotides: TGTGCCTGGAGTGCTGGAGGACAGGGTAGGCAGTACTTC.

CDR3 protein: CASSLETGTAPATQYF. In DNA form, the CDR3 reads TGTGCCAGCAGCTTAGAAACGGGGACGGCCCCGGCTACGCAGTATTTT. The chain joins TRBV11-3 to TRBJ2-3; TRBD1 or TRBD2 may be the D gene (5 bases each). Germline CDR1 and CDR2: SGHNT and YENEEA. There are 16 residues in the CDR3. The V and J ends lost 0 bases and 8 bases respectively, with 18 bases between them.

This chain links TRBV7-6 with TRBJ2-3, with D tentatively TRBD1 or TRBD2 (5 bases each). Germline-derived CDR1 and CDR2 are SGHVS and FNYEAQ. CDR3 length: 14 amino acids. V lost 5 bases, J lost 4 bases, and 13 bases lay in between. The CDR3 DNA reads TGTGCCAGCAGCGCAATGGGGGACGCAGATACGCAGTATTTT. Protein: CASSAMGDADTQYF.